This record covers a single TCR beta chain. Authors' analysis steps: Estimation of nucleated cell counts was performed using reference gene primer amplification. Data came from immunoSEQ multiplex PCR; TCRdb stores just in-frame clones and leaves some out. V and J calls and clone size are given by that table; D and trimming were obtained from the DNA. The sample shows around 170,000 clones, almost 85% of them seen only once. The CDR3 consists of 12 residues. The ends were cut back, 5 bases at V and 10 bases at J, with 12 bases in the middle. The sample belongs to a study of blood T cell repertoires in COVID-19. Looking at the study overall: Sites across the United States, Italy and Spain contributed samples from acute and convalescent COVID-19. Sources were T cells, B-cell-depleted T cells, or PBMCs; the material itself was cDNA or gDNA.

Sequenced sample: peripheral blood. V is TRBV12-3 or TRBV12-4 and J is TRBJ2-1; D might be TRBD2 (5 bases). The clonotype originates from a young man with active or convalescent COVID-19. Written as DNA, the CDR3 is TGTGCCAGCAGTCTAACGGGCGGGGAGCAGTTCTTC. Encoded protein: CASSLTGGEQFF.